Sequencing of this T cell receptor (beta chain) was carried out in a study of T cells in Graves' hyperthyroidism and ophthalmopathy. Regarding the study as a whole: From stable hyperthyroidism, ophthalmopathy was set apart by a 13 V-J model.

Across 18 months, stable Graves' hyperthyroidism was marked by no progression to ophthalmopathy. The V end was cut by 1 base, the J end by 7 bases, with 17 bases between. Germline-derived CDR1 and CDR2 are SGHAT and FQNNGV. The CDR3 contains 16 residues. Remarks on this clonotype: Its antigen remains unknown.

Amplified regions were TCR beta CDR3 sequences from RNA transcripts. TCR CDR3 regions were first amplified by RT-PCR with HTBI primers. From the multiplex PCR reads, TCRdb called clonotypes with MiXCR, one entry per CDR3 protein. The sample consists of some 600,000 distinct CDR3 sequences, around 45% of them appearing once. Sequenced sample: peripheral blood or thyroid tissue (not recorded which). This TCR was recovered from a young woman with Graves' hyperthyroidism. V is TRBV11-2 and J is TRBJ1-5, with a possible D match to TRBD1 (5 bases). The CDR3 DNA reads as TGTGCCAGCAGCTTAGGGGCGGACTTCGGGGGGCAGCCCCAGCATTTT. This sequence encodes CASSLGADFGGQPQHF.